The clone carrying this T cell receptor (beta chain) was seen a few times. This sample is drawn from a study of T cell changes during pregnancy in multiple sclerosis. Germline CDR1 LNHDA, CDR2 SQIVND (reference sequence). The CDR3 has 15 amino acids. With 5 bases clipped from V and 3 bases from J, the junction kept 5 bases outside the gene matches. Here immunoSEQ multiplex PCR was the method, and the copy in TCRdb shows in-frame clones only, minus some. Counted here are 44,000 or so clones, 85% to 90% occurring once; the ten biggest clones make up 1.4% to 1.5%. The sequencing here drew on peripheral blood, taken in the first trimester of pregnancy. The source of this sequence is a female donor in good health, enrolled as a control in a pregnancy study. The chain is built from TRBV19 and TRBJ2-1; TRBD1 agrees at 9 bases. In DNA, the CDR3 is TGTGCCAGTAGTCCGGACAGGGGTGACTACAATGAGCAGTTCTTC. Its protein is CASSPDRGDYNEQFF. The full variable domain, with the rest looked up from reference TRBV19 and TRBJ2-1, is DGGITQSPKYLFRKEGQNVTLSCEQNLNHDAMYWYRQDPGQGLRLIYYSQIVNDFQKGDIAEGYSVSREKKESFPLTVTSAQKNPTAFYLCASSPDRGDYNEQFFGPGTRLTVL.